This T cell receptor beta chain was profiled in a study of cytomegalovirus exposure and HLA in healthy donors. This PCR relied on a set of 60 Vbeta primers and 13 Jbeta primers. The table came from immunoSEQ multiplex PCR; TCRdb's copy has only in-frame clones and leaves some out. Here the sample spans about 170,000 clones, 82% being singletons. The CDR3 covers 13 residues. Trimming took off 7 bases at V and 7 bases at J, with 15 bases between the two ends. Per germline, CDR1 SGHRS and CDR2 YFSETQ. Sequenced input: PBMCs. The V call is TRBV5-1, the J call TRBJ1-5, with D tentatively TRBD1 (6 bases). This TCR was sampled from a girl aged 2-10 years in good health and CMV-seropositive. The DNA for the CDR3 is TGCGCCAGCTCTCCAGCAGGGGTCCAGCCCCAGCATTTT. Protein: CASSPAGVQPQHF.